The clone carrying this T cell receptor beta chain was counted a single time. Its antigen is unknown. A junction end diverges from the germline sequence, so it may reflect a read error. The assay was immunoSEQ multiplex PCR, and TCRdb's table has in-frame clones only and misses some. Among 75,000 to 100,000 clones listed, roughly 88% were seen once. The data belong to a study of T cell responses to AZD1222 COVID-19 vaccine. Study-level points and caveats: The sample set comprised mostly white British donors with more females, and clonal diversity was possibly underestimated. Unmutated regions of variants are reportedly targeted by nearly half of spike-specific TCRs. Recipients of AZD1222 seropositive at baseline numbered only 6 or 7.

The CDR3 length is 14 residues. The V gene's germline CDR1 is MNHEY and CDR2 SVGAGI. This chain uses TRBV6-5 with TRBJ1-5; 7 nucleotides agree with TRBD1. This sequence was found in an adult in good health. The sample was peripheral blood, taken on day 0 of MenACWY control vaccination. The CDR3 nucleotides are TGTACCAGCAGGTCGACAGGGCGAGAACAGCCCCAGCATTTT. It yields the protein CTSRSTGREQPQHF.